Shown below are 11 T cell receptor beta chains from a single sample sequenced in a study of blood T cell repertoires in COVID-19. TCRdb's copy holds only in-frame clones and misses some; the assay was immunoSEQ multiplex PCR. The sample lists fewer than 25,000 clones; about nine tenths were seen once. Sequenced sample: peripheral blood. These receptors were collected from a man aged 50-59 years with active COVID-19.

This chain uses TRBV28 with TRBJ1-6; 7 bases match TRBD1. The CDR3 has 18 amino acids. The germline gives CDR1 MDHEN, CDR2 SYDVKM. The V segment lost 2 bases and the J segment 10 bases; nucleotides outside the gene matches: 17. In DNA form, the CDR3 reads TGTGCCAGCAGTTTAATTTTAGGGGGCGACAGGGCACGGTCACCCCTCCACTTT. It codes for CASSLILGGDRARSPLHF.

The chain couples TRBV7-3 to TRBJ1-1; unclear D gene. This CDR3 has 13 amino acids. The germline V gene encodes CDR1 SGHTA and CDR2 FQGTGA. V shed 5 bases and J shed 0 bases, with 7 bases lying between them. The CDR3 protein is CASSATMNTEAFF. CDR3 sequence (DNA): TGTGCCAGCAGCGCAACTATGAACACTGAAGCTTTCTTT.

This clone was counted between two and nine times. This rearrangement joins TRBV4-2 to TRBJ2-7; D is ambiguous. The germline gives CDR1 LGHNA, CDR2 YNFKEQ. The CDR3 runs to 14 residues. V was cut by 4 bases and J by 4 bases, with 14 bases left in between. DNA of the CDR3: TGTGCCAGCAGCCCCGCACTACTCGGATACGAGCAGTACTTC. This sequence encodes CASSPALLGYEQYF.

V gene TRBV25-1 combines with J gene TRBJ1-1, with D maybe TRBD1 (5 bases). CDR1 and CDR2 (germline): MGHDK, SYGVNS. V lost 6 bases and J lost 11, with 16 bases in between. This CDR3 comprises 12 residues. This CDR3 reads CASSSGGVGAFF. The CDR3 DNA follows: TGTGCCAGCAGCTCTGGGGGGGTCGGGGCTTTCTTT.

The chain is built from TRBV7-8 and TRBJ2-7; D not resolved. V lost 5 bases and J lost 4, with 6 bases in between. This CDR3 spans 11 amino acids. From germline, CDR1 is SGHVS and CDR2 FQNEAQ. CDR3 amino acids: CASSPSYEQYF. The CDR3 bases are TGTGCCAGCAGCCCCTCTTACGAGCAGTACTTC.

CDR3 bases: TGCGCCAGCAGCTTGGAGGGGTTTGATGGCTACACCTTC. Protein: CASSLEGFDGYTF. The J gene is TRBJ1-2, the V gene TRBV5-1; possibly TRBD1 for D (5 bases). Germline CDR1 reads SGHRS; CDR2 reads YFSETQ. The CDR3 is 13 residues long. V dropped 0 bases and J dropped 6 bases, with 9 bases sitting between them.

The chain has TRBV6-2 or TRBV6-3 and TRBJ2-7, with D perhaps TRBD1 (7 bases). Germline assignment: CDR1 MNHEY and CDR2 SVGEGT. This CDR3 has 15 amino acids. Trimming left V 0 bases short and J 0 bases short, with 9 bases between. The CDR3 DNA is TGTGCCAGCAGTTACTCGCGGGACAGCTCCTACGAGCAGTACTTC. Translating it yields CASSYSRDSSYEQYF.

The V and J genes are TRBV5-3 and TRBJ2-5; no clear D. TRBV5-3 is marked as an open reading frame, function uncertain. The CDR3 is made up of 10 amino acids. With 10 bases removed from V and 4 bases from J, the gap between germline ends came to 8 bases. CDR3 sequence reads: CAGPGETQYF. CDR3 coding DNA: TGTGCCGGCCCGGGAGAGACCCAGTACTTC.

This sequence joins TRBV5-4 and TRBJ2-1; TRBD2 matches 9 bases. Looked up from germline, CDR1 is SGHNT and CDR2 is YYREEE (reference sequence). This CDR3 is built from 16 residues. J gave up 9 bases and V 4 bases, and 14 bases lay outside the gene matches. The CDR3 here is CASSRGTSTGPGEQFF. The CDR3, as DNA: TGTGCCAGCAGCCGCGGGACTAGCACCGGTCCTGGTGAGCAGTTCTTC.

The V gene is TRBV4-3, the J gene TRBJ2-1; 7 positions match TRBD2. This CDR3 comprises 18 residues. Germline V gene data show CDR1 as LGHNA and CDR2 as YSLEER. V shed 0 bases, J shed 3 bases, and the junction held 11 bases outside the gene matches. CDR3 bases: TGCGCCAGCAGCCAAGACACCACGGCGGGAGTAGTCTACAATGAGCAGTTCTTC. Translation gives CASSQDTTAGVVYNEQFF.

A single count supports this clone. V and J are TRBV10-3 and TRBJ2-7; D unclear. CDR3 length equals 13 residues. Germline CDR1 ENHRY, CDR2 SYGVKD. Between the trimmed V and J ends, which lost 2 bases and 3 bases, there was a span of 8 bases. CDR3 protein: CAISEGELYEQYF. The CDR3 DNA reads TGTGCCATCAGTGAGGGAGAACTCTACGAGCAGTACTTC.